This T cell receptor (beta chain) derives from a study of monozygotic twins with inflammatory bowel disease. Germline CDR1 reads LGHDT; CDR2 reads YNNKEL (reference sequence). CDR3 size: 16 residues. TCRdb re-called the 5' RACE reads, yielding one record per CDR3 amino acid sequence without DNA. In all, the sample yields about 150,000 distinct CDR3 sequences. This sequence joins TRBV3-1 and TRBJ2-4; the TCRdb D gene call, TRBD2, has no DNA to confirm it. The sequenced material came from blood. The sequence was obtained from a human donor with ulcerative colitis or Crohn's disease, or a healthy co-twin of an affected twin (not recorded which). The chain's CDR3 is CASSQELAGAKNIQYF.